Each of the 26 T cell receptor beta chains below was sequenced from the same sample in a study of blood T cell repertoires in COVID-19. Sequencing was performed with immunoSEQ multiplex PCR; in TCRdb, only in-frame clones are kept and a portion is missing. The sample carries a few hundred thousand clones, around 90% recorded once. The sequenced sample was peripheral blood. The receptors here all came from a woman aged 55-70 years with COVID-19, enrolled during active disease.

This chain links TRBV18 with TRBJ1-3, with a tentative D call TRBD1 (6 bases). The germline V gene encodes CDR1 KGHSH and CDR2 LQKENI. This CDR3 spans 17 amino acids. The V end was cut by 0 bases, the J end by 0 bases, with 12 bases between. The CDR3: CASSPPGQTISGNTIYF. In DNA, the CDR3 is TGTGCCAGCTCACCACCTGGACAGACTATCTCTGGAAACACCATATATTTT.

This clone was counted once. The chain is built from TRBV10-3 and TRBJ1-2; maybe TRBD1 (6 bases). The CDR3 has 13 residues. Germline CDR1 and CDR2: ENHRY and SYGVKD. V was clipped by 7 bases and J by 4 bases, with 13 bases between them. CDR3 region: CAITQGQIYGYTF. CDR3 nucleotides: TGTGCCATCACGCAGGGGCAAATCTATGGCTACACCTTC.

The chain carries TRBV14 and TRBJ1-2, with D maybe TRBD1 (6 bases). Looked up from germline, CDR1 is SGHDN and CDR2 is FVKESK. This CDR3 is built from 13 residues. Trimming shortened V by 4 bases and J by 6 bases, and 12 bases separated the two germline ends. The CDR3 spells CASSPRGGDGYTF. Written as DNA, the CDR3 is TGTGCCAGCAGCCCCAGGGGCGGAGATGGCTACACCTTC.

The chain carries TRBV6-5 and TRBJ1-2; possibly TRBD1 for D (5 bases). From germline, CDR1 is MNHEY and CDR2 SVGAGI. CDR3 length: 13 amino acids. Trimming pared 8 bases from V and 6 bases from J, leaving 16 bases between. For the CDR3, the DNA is TGTGCCAGCTCCCTTCGGGGCGGGAATGGCTACACCTTC. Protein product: CASSLRGGNGYTF.

CDR3 region: CASSASAQGYYNEQFF. CDR3 nucleotides: TGTGCCAGCAGCGCCTCCGCGCAGGGTTACTACAATGAGCAGTTCTTC. The chain employs TRBV5-6 and TRBJ2-1; a weak D match, TRBD1 (5 bases). Germline values: CDR1 SGHDT, CDR2 YYEEEE. The CDR3 runs to 16 residues. Trimming took off 4 bases at V and 3 bases at J, with 17 bases between the two ends.

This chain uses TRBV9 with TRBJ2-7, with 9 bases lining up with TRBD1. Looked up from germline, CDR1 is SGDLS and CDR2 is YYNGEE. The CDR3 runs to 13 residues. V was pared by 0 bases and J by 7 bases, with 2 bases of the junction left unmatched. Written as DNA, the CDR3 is TGTGCCAGCAGCGTAGGGGGACAGGGAGAGCAGTACTTC. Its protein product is CASSVGGQGEQYF.

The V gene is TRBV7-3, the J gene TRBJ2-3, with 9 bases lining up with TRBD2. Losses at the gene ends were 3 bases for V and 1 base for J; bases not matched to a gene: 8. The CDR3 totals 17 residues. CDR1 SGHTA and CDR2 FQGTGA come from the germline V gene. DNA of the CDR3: TGTGCCAGCAGCTTGCCGTTCAAGCGGGGGGGCACAGATACGCAGTATTTT. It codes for CASSLPFKRGGTDTQYF.

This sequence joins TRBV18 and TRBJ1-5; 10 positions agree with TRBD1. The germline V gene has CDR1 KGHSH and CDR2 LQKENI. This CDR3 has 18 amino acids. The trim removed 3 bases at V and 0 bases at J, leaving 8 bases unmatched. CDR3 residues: CASSPGDRGLDSNQPQHF. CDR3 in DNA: TGTGCCAGCTCACCCGGGGACAGGGGCCTCGATAGCAATCAGCCCCAGCATTTT.

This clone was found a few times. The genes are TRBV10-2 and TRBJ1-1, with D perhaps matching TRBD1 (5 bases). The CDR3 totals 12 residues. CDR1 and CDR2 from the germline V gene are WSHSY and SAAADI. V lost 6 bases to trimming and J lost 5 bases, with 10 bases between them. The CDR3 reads CASRGGGTEAFF. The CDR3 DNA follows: TGCGCCAGCAGGGGGGGTGGAACTGAAGCTTTCTTT.

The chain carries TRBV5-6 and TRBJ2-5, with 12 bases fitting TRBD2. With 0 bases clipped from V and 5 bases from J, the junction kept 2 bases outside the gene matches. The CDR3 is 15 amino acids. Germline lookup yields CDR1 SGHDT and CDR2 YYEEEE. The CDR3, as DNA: TGTGCCAGCAGCTTGGGACTAGCGGGGGTGGAGACCCAGTACTTC. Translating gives CASSLGLAGVETQYF.

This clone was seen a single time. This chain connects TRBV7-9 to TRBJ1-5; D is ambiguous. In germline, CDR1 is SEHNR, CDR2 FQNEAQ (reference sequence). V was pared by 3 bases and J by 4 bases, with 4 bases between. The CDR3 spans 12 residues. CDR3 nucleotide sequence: TGTGCCAGCAGCTTCCCGAATCAGCCCCAGCATTTT. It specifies CASSFPNQPQHF.

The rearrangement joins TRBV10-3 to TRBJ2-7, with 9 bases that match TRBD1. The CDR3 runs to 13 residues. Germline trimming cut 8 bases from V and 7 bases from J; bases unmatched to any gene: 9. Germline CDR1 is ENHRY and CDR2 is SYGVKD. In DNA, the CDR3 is TGTGCCATCGTAGGGGGACAGGGTTTGGAGCAGTACTTC. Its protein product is CAIVGGQGLEQYF.

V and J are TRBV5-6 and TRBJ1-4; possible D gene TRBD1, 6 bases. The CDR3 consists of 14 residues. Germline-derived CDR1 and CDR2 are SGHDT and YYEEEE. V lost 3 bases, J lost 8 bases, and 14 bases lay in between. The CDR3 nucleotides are TGTGCCAGCAGCTACAGGGATGGACGGGAAAAACTGTTTTTT. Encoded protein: CASSYRDGREKLFF.

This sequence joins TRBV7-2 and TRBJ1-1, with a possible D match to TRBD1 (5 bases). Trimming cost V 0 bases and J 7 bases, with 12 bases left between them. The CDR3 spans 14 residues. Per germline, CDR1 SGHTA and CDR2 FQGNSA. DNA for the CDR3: TGTGCCAGCAGCTTAGCCCAAGGGGTGGGTGAAGCTTTCTTT. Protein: CASSLAQGVGEAFF.

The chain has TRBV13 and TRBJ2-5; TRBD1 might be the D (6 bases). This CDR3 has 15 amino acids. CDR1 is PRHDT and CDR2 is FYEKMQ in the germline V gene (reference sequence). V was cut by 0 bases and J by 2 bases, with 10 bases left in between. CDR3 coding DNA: TGTGCCAGCAGCTTAGGGGGAACAGGGCAAGAGACCCAGTACTTC. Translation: CASSLGGTGQETQYF. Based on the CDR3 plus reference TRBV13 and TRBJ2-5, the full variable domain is AAGVIQSPRHLIKEKRETATLKCYPIPRHDTVYWYQQGPGQDPQFLISFYEKMQSDKGSIPDRFSAQQFSDYHSELNMSSLELGDSALYFCASSLGGTGQETQYFGPGTRLLVL.

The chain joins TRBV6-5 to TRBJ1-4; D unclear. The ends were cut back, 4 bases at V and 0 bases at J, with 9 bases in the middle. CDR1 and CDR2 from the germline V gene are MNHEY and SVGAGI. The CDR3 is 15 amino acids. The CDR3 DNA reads TGTGCCAGCAGTTCTCGCAGGACAACTAATGAAAAACTGTTTTTT. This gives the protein CASSSRRTTNEKLFF.

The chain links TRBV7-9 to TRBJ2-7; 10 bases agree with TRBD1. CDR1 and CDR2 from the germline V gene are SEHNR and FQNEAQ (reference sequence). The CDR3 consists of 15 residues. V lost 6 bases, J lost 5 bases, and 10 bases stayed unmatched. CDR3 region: CASSAPGQGTNEQYF. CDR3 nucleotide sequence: TGTGCCAGCAGTGCGCCGGGACAGGGGACCAACGAGCAGTACTTC. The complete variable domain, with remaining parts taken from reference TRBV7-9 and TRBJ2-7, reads DTGVSQNPRHKITKRGQNVTFRCDPISEHNRLYWYRQTLGQGPEFLTYFQNEAQLEKSRLLSDRFSAERPKGSFSTLEIQRTEQGDSAMYLCASSAPGQGTNEQYFGPGTRLTVT.

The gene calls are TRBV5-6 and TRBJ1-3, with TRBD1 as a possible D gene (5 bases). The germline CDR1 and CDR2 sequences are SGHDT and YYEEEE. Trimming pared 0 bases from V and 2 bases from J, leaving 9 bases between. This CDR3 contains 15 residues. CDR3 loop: CASSLGREAGNTIYF. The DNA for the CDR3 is TGTGCCAGCAGCTTGGGCAGGGAGGCTGGAAACACCATATATTTT.

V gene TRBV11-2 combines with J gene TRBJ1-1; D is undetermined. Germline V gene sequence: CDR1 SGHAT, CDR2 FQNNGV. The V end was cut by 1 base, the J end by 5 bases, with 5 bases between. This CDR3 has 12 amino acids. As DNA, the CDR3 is TGTGCCAGCAGCTTAGCGGGAACTGAAGCTTTCTTT. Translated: CASSLAGTEAFF.

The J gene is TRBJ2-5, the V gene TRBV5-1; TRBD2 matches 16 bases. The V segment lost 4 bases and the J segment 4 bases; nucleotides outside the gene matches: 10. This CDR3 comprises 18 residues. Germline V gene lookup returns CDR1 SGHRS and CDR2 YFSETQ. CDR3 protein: CASSPGLAGGLITETQYF. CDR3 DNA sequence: TGCGCCAGCAGCCCGGGACTAGCGGGGGGGCTCATTACAGAGACCCAGTACTTC.

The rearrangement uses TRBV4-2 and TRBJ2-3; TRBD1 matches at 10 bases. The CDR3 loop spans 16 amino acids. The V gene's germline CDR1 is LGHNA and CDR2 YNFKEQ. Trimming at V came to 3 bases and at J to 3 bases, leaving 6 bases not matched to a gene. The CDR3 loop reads CASSQTGQGWTDTQYF. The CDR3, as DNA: TGTGCCAGCAGCCAGACGGGACAGGGGTGGACAGATACGCAGTATTTT.

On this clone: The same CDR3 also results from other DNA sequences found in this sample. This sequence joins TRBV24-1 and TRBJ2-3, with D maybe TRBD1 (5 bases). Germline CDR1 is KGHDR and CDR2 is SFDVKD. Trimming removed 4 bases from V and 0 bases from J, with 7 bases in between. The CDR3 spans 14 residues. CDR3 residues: CATSEGQSTDTQYF. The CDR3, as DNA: TGTGCCACCAGTGAAGGACAAAGCACAGATACGCAGTATTTT.

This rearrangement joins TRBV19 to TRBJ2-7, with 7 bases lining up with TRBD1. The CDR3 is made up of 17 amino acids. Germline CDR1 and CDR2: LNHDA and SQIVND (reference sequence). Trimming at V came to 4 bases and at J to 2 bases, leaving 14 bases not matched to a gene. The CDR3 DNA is TGTGCCAGTAGTACTCCTTACGGGACAGTAAATCCCTACGAGCAGTACTTC. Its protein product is CASSTPYGTVNPYEQYF.

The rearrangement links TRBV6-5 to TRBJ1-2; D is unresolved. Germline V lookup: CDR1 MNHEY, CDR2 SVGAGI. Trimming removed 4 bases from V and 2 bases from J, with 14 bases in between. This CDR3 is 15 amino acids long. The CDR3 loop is CASSSAWQANYGYTF. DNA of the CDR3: TGTGCCAGCAGTTCCGCGTGGCAGGCCAACTATGGCTACACCTTC.

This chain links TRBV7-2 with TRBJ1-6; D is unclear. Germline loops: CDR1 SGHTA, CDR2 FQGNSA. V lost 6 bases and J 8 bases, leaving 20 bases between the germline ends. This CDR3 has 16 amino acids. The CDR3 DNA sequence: TGTGCCAGCAGTTATACCGGACTACCCCATTATTCACCCCTCCACTTT. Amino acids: CASSYTGLPHYSPLHF.

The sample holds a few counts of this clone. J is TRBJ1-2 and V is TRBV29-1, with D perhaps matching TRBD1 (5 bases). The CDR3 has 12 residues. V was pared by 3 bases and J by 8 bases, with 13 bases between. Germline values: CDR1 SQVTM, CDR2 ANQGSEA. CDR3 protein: CSVDPVGGGYTF. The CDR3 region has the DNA TGCAGCGTTGATCCTGTGGGGGGAGGCTACACCTTC.